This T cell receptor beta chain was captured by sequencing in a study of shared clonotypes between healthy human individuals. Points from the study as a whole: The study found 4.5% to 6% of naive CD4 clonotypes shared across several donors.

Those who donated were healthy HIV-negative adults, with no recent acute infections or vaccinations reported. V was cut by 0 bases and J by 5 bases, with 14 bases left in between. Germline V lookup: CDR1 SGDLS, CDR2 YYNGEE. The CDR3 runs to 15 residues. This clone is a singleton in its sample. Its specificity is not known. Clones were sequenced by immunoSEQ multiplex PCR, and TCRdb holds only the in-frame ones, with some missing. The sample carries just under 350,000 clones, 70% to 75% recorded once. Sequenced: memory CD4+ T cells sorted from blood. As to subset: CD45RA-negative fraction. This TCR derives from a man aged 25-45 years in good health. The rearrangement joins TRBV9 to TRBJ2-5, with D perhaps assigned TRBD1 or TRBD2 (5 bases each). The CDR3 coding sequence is TGTGCCAGCAGCGTAGAAGGGACCCCGGGGGAGACCCAGTACTTC. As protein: CASSVEGTPGETQYF.